The rows below give T cell receptor beta chains drawn from one sample of a study of monozygotic twins with cystic fibrosis. The data were produced by immunoSEQ multiplex PCR, yet TCRdb's version contains in-frame clones alone and is incomplete. This sample has over 25,000 clones, with roughly nine tenths found just once. Source material: blood. These TCRs come from a girl aged 2-10 years with cystic fibrosis. Each CDR3 is given with its conserved first and last residue. D genes are given only for firm matches.

cdr3_length	d_call	v_call	j_call	cdr3_aa	cdr3_nt
17	TRBD1	TRBV2	TRBJ1-5	CASSEALRYRGHQPQHF	TGTGCCAGCAGTGAAGCGCTTCGTTACAGGGGTCATCAGCCCCAGCATTTT
17	TRBD1	TRBV5-6	TRBJ1-1	CASSLDKGGWVNTEAFF	TGTGCCAGCAGCTTAGATAAAGGGGGCTGGGTGAACACTGAAGCTTTCTTT
13	.	TRBV29-1	TRBJ1-2	CSVDVGERGGYTF	TGCAGCGTTGATGTGGGTGAGCGGGGAGGCTACACCTTC
13	.	TRBV6-5	TRBJ1-6	CASSYIDNSPLHF	TGTGCCAGCAGTTACATAGATAATTCACCCCTCCACTTT
13	.	TRBV5-6	TRBJ1-2	CASSELSVYGYTF	TGTGCCAGCAGCGAGTTGAGCGTCTATGGCTACACCTTC
13	TRBD1	TRBV29-1	TRBJ2-7	CSVVRQGAGEQYF	TGCAGCGTTGTAAGACAGGGGGCCGGCGAGCAGTACTTC
16	.	TRBV7-9	TRBJ2-1	CASSLSRVLYFNEQFF	TGTGCCAGCAGCTTATCCCGAGTTCTTTATTTCAATGAGCAGTTCTTC
14	.	TRBV11-2	TRBJ2-7	CASSLMRSAYEQYF	TGTGCCAGCAGCTTAATGCGGAGCGCCTACGAGCAGTACTTC
14	TRBD1	TRBV6-1	TRBJ2-3	CASLPRGLTDTQYF	TGTGCCAGCCTACCCAGGGGGCTCACAGATACGCAGTATTTT
15	TRBD2	TRBV6-5	TRBJ2-7	CASSYVAGGSDEQYF	TGTGCCAGCAGTTACGTAGCGGGAGGGAGCGACGAGCAGTACTTC
15	.	TRBV1	TRBJ2-1	CTSSQDRVGNNEQFF	TGCACCAGCAGCCAAGACAGGGTTGGGAACAATGAGCAGTTCTTC
12	TRBD1	TRBV2	TRBJ1-2	CASTGTGYGYTF	TGTGCCAGCACAGGGACAGGCTATGGCTACACCTTC
15	TRBD1	TRBV6-5	TRBJ1-1	CASSSGQGANSEAFF	TGTGCCAGCAGTTCCGGACAGGGGGCGAATTCCGAAGCTTTCTTT
17	TRBD2	TRBV10-3	TRBJ2-1	CASGTSGGQSSYNEQFF	TGTGCCAGCGGGACTAGCGGGGGCCAGAGCTCCTACAATGAGCAGTTCTTC
14	TRBD2	TRBV5-6	TRBJ2-7	CASSLPASGGIEYF	TGTGCCAGCAGCTTGCCGGCTAGCGGGGGAATAGAGTACTTC